This T cell receptor (beta chain) comes out of a study of radiotherapy plus CTLA-4 blockade in lung cancer. Whole-study context: Objective response rate was around 19%; disease control rate, around 33%.

The method was immunoSEQ multiplex PCR; TCRdb's version includes in-frame clones alone and lacks a portion of them. The sample contains tens of thousands of clones, around 87% of which appear only once. The TCR was taken from a human donor with non-small cell lung cancer that progressed on radiotherapy plus ipilimumab. Sequenced here: peripheral blood, sampled from a patient treated with radiotherapy plus ipilimumab.

The CDR3 region has the DNA TGTGCCAGCAGTAAAAGCGGGGCCGACACCGGGGAGCTGTTTTTT. The encoded protein is CASSKSGADTGELFF. The chain links TRBV7-9 to TRBJ2-2; 7 bases map to TRBD2. Losses at the gene ends were 6 bases for V and 3 bases for J; bases not matched to a gene: 7. This CDR3 comprises 15 residues. The germline V gene has CDR1 SEHNR and CDR2 FQNEAQ (reference sequence).